The T cell receptor (beta chain) described here comes from a study of shared clonotypes between healthy human individuals. Germline loops: CDR1 KGHSH, CDR2 LQKENI. The CDR3 is 16 amino acids. Trimming left V 0 bases short and J 9 bases short, with 18 bases between. Notes on the study in general: Clonotype sharing among the donors was expected to vary with sequencing depth.

Loaded into unsorted PBMC replicate PCRs was about 310 ng DNA, approximately 30,000 T cell genomes. Some clones are missing from TCRdb's copy, which holds only in-frame ones; the method was immunoSEQ multiplex PCR. The sample records approximately 470,000 clones, around 85% being singletons. This clone occurred once. Its antigen is not known. The chain links TRBV18 to TRBJ2-1; a possible D gene is TRBD2 (6 bases). The sequencing input was PBMCs. This TCR derives from a woman aged 40 to 50 in good health. Some clones in this sample may be carry-over from other donors' samples. The CDR3 DNA sequence: TGTGCCAGCTCACCACCGGGGTTGGCGGGATTGACTGAGCAGTTCTTC. Translated: CASSPPGLAGLTEQFF.